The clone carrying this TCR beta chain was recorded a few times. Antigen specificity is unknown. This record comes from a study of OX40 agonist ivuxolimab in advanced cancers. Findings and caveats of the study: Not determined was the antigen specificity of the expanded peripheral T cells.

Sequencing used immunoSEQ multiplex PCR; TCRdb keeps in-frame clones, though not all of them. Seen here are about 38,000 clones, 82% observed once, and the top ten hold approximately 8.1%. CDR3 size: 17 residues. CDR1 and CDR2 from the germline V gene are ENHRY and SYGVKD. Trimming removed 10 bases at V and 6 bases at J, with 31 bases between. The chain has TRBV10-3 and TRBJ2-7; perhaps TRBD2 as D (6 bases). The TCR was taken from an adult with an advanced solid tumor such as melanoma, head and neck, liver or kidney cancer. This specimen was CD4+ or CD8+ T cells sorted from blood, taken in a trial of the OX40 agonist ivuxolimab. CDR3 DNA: TGTGCCACCAGGAAGGGACTTCTACGAAAACAGGAGAGCGAGCAGTACTTC. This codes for CATRKGLLRKQESEQYF.